The 32 T cell receptor beta chains given below trace back to one sample, sequenced in a study of T-cell reconstitution after alpha-beta-depleted transplantation in children. It was with unique molecular identifiers that the TCRbeta library was prepared. TCRdb independently ran MiXCR on the PCR reads; one entry per CDR3 protein. The sample lists about 830,000 distinct CDR3 sequences; about 16% were seen once. The sample consisted of PBMCs, mostly from graft donor cells, taken 360 days after TCRalphabeta/CD19-depleted stem cell transplant. All receptors come from a male patient between 5 and 17 years old who had a stem cell transplant for acute lymphoblastic leukemia, so the T cells may come from the graft donor.

The gene calls are TRBV12-3 or TRBV12-4 and TRBJ2-5; D is tentatively TRBD1 or TRBD2 (5 bases each). The ends were cut back, 3 bases at V and 4 bases at J, with 12 bases in the middle. The CDR3 is 14 amino acids. The CDR3 DNA reads TGTGCCAGCAGTTTGGGGCGGGTCTCAGAGACCCAGTACTTC. Translating it yields CASSLGRVSETQYF.

The chain links TRBV20-1 to TRBJ2-7, with 11 bases that match TRBD2. J gave up 7 bases and V 7 bases, and 9 bases lay outside the gene matches. Germline CDR1 DFQATT, CDR2 SNEGSKA (reference sequence). The CDR3 runs 13 residues. The CDR3 region is CSVAGGGTGEQYF. DNA of the CDR3: TGCAGTGTAGCGGGAGGGGGAACGGGGGAGCAGTACTTC.

The rearrangement joins TRBV13 to TRBJ1-1; unclear D gene. The CDR3 sequence is 9 residues long. V lost 3 bases, J lost 11 bases, and 4 bases lay in between. Germline assignment: CDR1 PRHDT and CDR2 FYEKMQ (reference sequence). The CDR3 loop reads CASSFNAFF. For the CDR3, the DNA is TGTGCCAGCAGCTTTAACGCTTTCTTT.

This clonotype was seen repeatedly, ten times or more. V and J are TRBV5-1 and TRBJ2-7; D may correspond to TRBD1 or TRBD2 (5 bases each). The CDR3 consists of 15 residues. The germline V gene encodes CDR1 SGHRS and CDR2 YFSETQ. Trimming stripped 2 bases from V and 0 bases from J, with 12 bases between. The CDR3, as DNA: TGCGCCAGCAGCTTAGGGGTTGGGAGCTCCTACGAGCAGTACTTC. It is translated as CASSLGVGSSYEQYF.

The chain recombines TRBV2 with TRBJ1-5, with a possible D match to TRBD1 (5 bases). Germline CDR1 SNHLY, CDR2 FYNNEI. This CDR3 is 15 amino acids long. V was pared by 2 bases and J by 7 bases, with 15 bases between. The CDR3 is CASSEYGGVGQPQHF. The CDR3 DNA reads TGTGCCAGCAGTGAATATGGGGGGGTAGGACAGCCCCAGCATTTT.

The V call is TRBV7-8, the J call TRBJ2-4, with D possibly TRBD1 on 5 matching bases. The CDR3 is made up of 13 amino acids. V was shortened by 3 bases and J by 5 bases, with 8 bases between the two germline ends. CDR1 is SGHVS, CDR2 FQNEAQ, per germline. CDR3 nucleotides: TGTGCCAGCAGCTTTCAAGGGGAAAACATTCAGTACTTC. Its translation is CASSFQGENIQYF.

This clonotype occurred a few times. The chain recombines TRBV29-1 with TRBJ2-1, with 7 bases that match TRBD2. CDR3 length equals 14 residues. Germline V gene data show CDR1 as SQVTM and CDR2 as ANQGSEA. Trimming took 3 bases from V and 1 from J; bases not matched to a gene: 3. In nucleotides, the CDR3 is TGCAGCGTTGACGGGGGAGGGTCCTACAATGAGCAGTTCTTC. It is translated as CSVDGGGSYNEQFF.

The sample holds a few counts of this clonotype. The chain has TRBV7-9 and TRBJ1-5; 8 positions match TRBD1. The V segment lost 1 base and the J segment 4 bases; nucleotides outside the gene matches: 3. Germline CDR1 reads SEHNR; CDR2 reads FQNEAQ (reference sequence). CDR3 length: 15 amino acids. CDR3 residues: CASSLGNRGNQPQHF. The CDR3 DNA reads TGTGCCAGCAGCTTAGGGAACAGGGGGAATCAGCCCCAGCATTTT.

The chain has TRBV20-1 and TRBJ1-2; TRBD1 is a possible D gene (5 bases). The CDR3 has 17 residues. Germline lookup yields CDR1 DFQATT and CDR2 SNEGSKA (reference sequence). The V end lost 2 bases, the J end lost 0 bases, and 19 bases lay between the germline ends. The DNA of the CDR3 is TGCAGTGCTAGAACGTCCCCTTGGGCAGGGACTAACTATGGCTACACCTTC. It encodes CSARTSPWAGTNYGYTF.

The chain joins TRBV6-5 to TRBJ1-5; a weak D match, TRBD1 (5 bases). Germline CDR1 MNHEY, CDR2 SVGAGI. CDR3 length equals 15 residues. V was shortened by 2 bases and J by 4 bases, with 12 bases between the two germline ends. The CDR3 loop reads CASSYQGGRNQPQHF. The DNA of the CDR3 is TGTGCCAGCAGTTACCAGGGTGGGAGGAATCAGCCCCAGCATTTT.

This clonotype was counted many times. The rearrangement links TRBV12-3 or TRBV12-4 to TRBJ2-2, with D possibly TRBD2 on 5 matching bases. V was clipped by 2 bases and J by 7 bases, with 11 bases between them. CDR3 length: 14 residues. The CDR3 spells CASSLPEAGGELFF. The CDR3 DNA reads as TGTGCCAGCAGTTTACCCGAGGCGGGCGGGGAGCTGTTTTTT.

This clonotype came up a few times. The CDR3 spells CASSEAIQYDNEQFF. The CDR3 DNA follows: TGTGCCAGCAGTGAAGCGATCCAGTACGACAATGAGCAGTTCTTC. The V gene is TRBV2, the J gene TRBJ2-1; D ambiguous. The germline V gene has CDR1 SNHLY and CDR2 FYNNEI. CDR3 length: 15 amino acids. V was clipped by 0 bases and J by 5 bases, with 11 bases between them.

This rearrangement joins TRBV6-5 to TRBJ2-7; the D call may be TRBD1 or TRBD2 (5 bases each). The V gene's germline CDR1 is MNHEY and CDR2 SVGAGI. The V end was cut by 7 bases, the J end by 4 bases, with 8 bases between. The CDR3 length is 11 residues. The CDR3, as DNA: TGTGCCAGCACGTGGGGGTACGAGCAGTACTTC. It yields the protein CASTWGYEQYF.

Only a few counts were recorded for this clonotype. This sequence joins TRBV12-3 or TRBV12-4 and TRBJ2-5; D ambiguous. V was trimmed by 4 bases and J by 1 base, leaving 10 bases between them. The CDR3 has 14 amino acids. CDR3 DNA: TGTGCCAGCAGTTCGACTTTGCCCCAAGAGACCCAGTACTTC. The encoded protein is CASSSTLPQETQYF.

This clonotype was picked up many times. The rearrangement links TRBV9 to TRBJ2-3, with D unclear. This CDR3 has 12 residues. From germline, CDR1 is SGDLS and CDR2 YYNGEE. Trimming removed 3 bases at V and 8 bases at J, with 10 bases between. The CDR3 is CASSALQGTQYF. The CDR3 DNA is TGTGCCAGCAGCGCATTACAAGGTACGCAGTATTTT.

Of note for this clonotype: A much larger clone lies a single base off, so this may be a read error. The genes are TRBV9 and TRBJ1-3; D is ambiguous. V was clipped by 3 bases and J by 3 bases, with 16 bases between them. Germline values: CDR1 SGDLS, CDR2 YYNGEE. The length of the CDR3 is 16 residues. CDR3: CASSGAEQSLGNTIYF. The CDR3 bases are TGTGCCAGCAGCGGGGCGGAACAGAGCCTTGGAAACACCATATATTTT.

The chain uses TRBV7-6 and TRBJ2-3; weak D call: TRBD2 (7 bases). CDR1 is SGHVS and CDR2 is FNYEAQ in the germline V gene. V was shortened by 5 bases and J by 0 bases, with 21 bases between the two germline ends. This CDR3 region has 18 residues. CDR3 DNA: TGTGCCAGCAGCGCCCTTGGAGGGGGTAGCGGGAGCACAGATACGCAGTATTTT. This translates into CASSALGGGSGSTDTQYF.

This chain links TRBV5-1 with TRBJ2-6; weak D call: TRBD1 (5 bases). In germline, CDR1 is SGHRS, CDR2 YFSETQ. The CDR3 is made up of 16 amino acids. V lost 0 bases, J lost 4 bases, and 11 bases lay in between. As DNA, the CDR3 is TGCGCCAGCAGCTTGGCAGGGATTGCCGGGGCCAACGTCCTGACTTTC. Translated: CASSLAGIAGANVLTF.

The rearrangement joins TRBV7-9 to TRBJ2-5; the D is unclear. CDR1 and CDR2 (germline): SEHNR, FQNEAQ (reference sequence). This CDR3 has 14 residues. V was shortened by 3 bases and J by 1 base, with 9 bases between the two germline ends. This CDR3 is CASSFEFPQETQYF. The CDR3 DNA sequence: TGTGCCAGCAGCTTTGAGTTTCCCCAAGAGACCCAGTACTTC. Full variable domain (remainder filled in from reference TRBV7-9 and TRBJ2-5): DTGVSQNPRHKITKRGQNVTFRCDPISEHNRLYWYRQTLGQGPEFLTYFQNEAQLEKSRLLSDRFSAERPKGSFSTLEIQRTEQGDSAMYLCASSFEFPQETQYFGPGTRLLVL.

V gene TRBV29-1 combines with J gene TRBJ1-2, with TRBD1 as a possible D gene (5 bases). Germline loops: CDR1 SQVTM, CDR2 ANQGSEA. Trimming pared 6 bases from V and 2 bases from J, leaving 13 bases between. The CDR3 runs to 13 residues. This CDR3 is CSVNQGSNYGYTF. The CDR3 DNA is TGCAGCGTCAATCAGGGATCCAACTATGGCTACACCTTC.

This clonotype was counted many times. The chain links TRBV12-3 or TRBV12-4 to TRBJ2-7; a possible D gene is TRBD1 (6 bases). CDR3 length equals 14 residues. Trimming took off 5 bases at V and 0 bases at J, with 11 bases between the two ends. The CDR3: CASSAGVFSYEQYF. Here the CDR3 DNA reads TGTGCCAGCAGTGCAGGGGTATTCTCCTACGAGCAGTACTTC.

This chain links TRBV4-1 with TRBJ2-5; tentatively, D is TRBD2 (6 bases). Germline lookup yields CDR1 MGHRA and CDR2 YSYEKL. The CDR3 has 16 amino acids. With 1 base removed from V and 5 bases from J, the gap between germline ends came to 17 bases. CDR3 region: CASSQVPGLATETQYF. Here the CDR3 DNA reads TGCGCCAGCAGCCAAGTCCCCGGTCTAGCGACGGAGACCCAGTACTTC.

The J gene is TRBJ1-1, the V gene TRBV20-1; no clear D. V was shortened by 2 bases and J by 5 bases, with 9 bases between the two germline ends. The CDR3 runs to 12 residues. Germline lookup yields CDR1 DFQATT and CDR2 SNEGSKA (reference sequence). CDR3: CSARPYWTEAFF. The CDR3 DNA sequence: TGCAGTGCTAGACCCTACTGGACTGAAGCTTTCTTT.

This clonotype was recorded a few times. The chain combines TRBV2 with TRBJ2-2; perhaps TRBD2 as D (5 bases). The germline gives CDR1 SNHLY, CDR2 FYNNEI. The CDR3 runs 18 residues. Trimming removed 0 bases from V and 7 bases from J, with 21 bases in between. The CDR3 DNA reads TGTGCCAGCAGTGAAGCGCTTCGGGTTTGTAGCGAGGACGGGGAGCTGTTTTTT. Its translation is CASSEALRVCSEDGELFF. The whole variable domain, remainder taken from reference TRBV2 and TRBJ2-2, is EPEVTQTPSHQVTQMGQEVILRCVPISNHLYFYWYRQILGQKVEFLVSFYNNEISEKSEIFDDQFSVERPDGSNFTLKIRSTKLEDSAMYFCASSEALRVCSEDGELFFGEGSRLTVL.

This clonotype was counted a single time. With a much larger clone just one base away, this may be a read error. No conserved phenylalanine or tryptophan ends this CDR3, so it is likely a read error. The chain couples TRBV29-1 to TRBJ1-1, with D unclear. Germline CDR1 SQVTM, CDR2 ANQGSEA. Trimming shortened V by 6 bases and J by 0 bases, and 11 bases separated the two germline ends. This CDR3 has 13 residues. The CDR3 region is CSVTPRLNTEAFY. The CDR3 region has the DNA TGCAGCGTGACGCCTCGCCTGAACACTGAAGCTTTCTAT.

This clonotype was counted many times. The chain combines TRBV20-1 with TRBJ1-5, with 8 bases that match TRBD1. The germline V gene encodes CDR1 DFQATT and CDR2 SNEGSKA (reference sequence). This CDR3 has 17 amino acids. J lost 0 bases, V lost 2 bases, and 9 bases had no gene match. The CDR3 loop reads CSARPDRAVYSNQPQHF. In DNA, the CDR3 is TGCAGTGCTAGACCGGACAGGGCAGTTTATAGCAATCAGCCCCAGCATTTT.

This clonotype was seen only a few times. This chain uses TRBV20-1 with TRBJ2-1; the D is unclear. CDR3 length: 11 residues. Germline-derived CDR1 and CDR2 are DFQATT and SNEGSKA (reference sequence). V was shortened by 2 bases and J by 9 bases, with 8 bases between the two germline ends. The CDR3 here is CSARLVGEQFF. CDR3 DNA: TGCAGTGCTAGATTAGTGGGTGAGCAGTTCTTC.

This chain uses TRBV29-1 with TRBJ2-2; no definite D call. The CDR3 consists of 14 residues. CDR1 and CDR2 from the germline V gene are SQVTM and ANQGSEA. V gave up 5 bases and J gave up 4 bases, with 14 bases separating them. CDR3 in amino acids: CSVLVGLVTGELFF. CDR3 DNA: TGCAGCGTTCTCGTGGGCCTGGTCACCGGGGAGCTGTTTTTT.

This chain links TRBV5-1 with TRBJ1-1; D is possibly TRBD1 (5 bases). From germline, CDR1 is SGHRS and CDR2 YFSETQ. The CDR3 sequence is 14 residues long. Trimming took off 0 bases at V and 4 bases at J, with 10 bases between the two ends. The CDR3 region is CASSLEGIGTEAFF. CDR3 in DNA: TGCGCCAGCAGCTTGGAGGGGATTGGCACTGAAGCTTTCTTT.

This chain links TRBV6-5 with TRBJ2-3; D is possibly TRBD2 (6 bases). Trimming shortened V by 0 bases and J by 3 bases, and 13 bases separated the two germline ends. CDR3 length: 16 residues. The V gene's germline CDR1 is MNHEY and CDR2 SVGAGI. The DNA for the CDR3 is TGTGCCAGCAGTTACTCCCTAGGAGGGGCAACAGATACGCAGTATTTT. Translation gives CASSYSLGGATDTQYF.

This clonotype was detected only once. The chain uses TRBV12-3 or TRBV12-4 and TRBJ2-1, with D perhaps TRBD2 (5 bases). V was cut by 3 bases and J by 8 bases, with 20 bases left in between. The CDR3 contains 16 residues. The CDR3 DNA reads as TGTGCCAGCAGTTTTAAAGTCGGAGGCCCCGGGGATGAGCAGTTCTTC. Protein product: CASSFKVGGPGDEQFF.

This clonotype occurred many times. The chain uses TRBV7-9 and TRBJ2-7; D is ambiguous. Germline V gene lookup returns CDR1 SEHNR and CDR2 FQNEAQ (reference sequence). V was pared by 1 base and J by 4 bases, with 8 bases between. This CDR3 contains 13 residues. CDR3 loop: CASSLEKSYEQYF. The CDR3 coding sequence is TGTGCCAGCAGCTTAGAAAAGAGTTACGAGCAGTACTTC.